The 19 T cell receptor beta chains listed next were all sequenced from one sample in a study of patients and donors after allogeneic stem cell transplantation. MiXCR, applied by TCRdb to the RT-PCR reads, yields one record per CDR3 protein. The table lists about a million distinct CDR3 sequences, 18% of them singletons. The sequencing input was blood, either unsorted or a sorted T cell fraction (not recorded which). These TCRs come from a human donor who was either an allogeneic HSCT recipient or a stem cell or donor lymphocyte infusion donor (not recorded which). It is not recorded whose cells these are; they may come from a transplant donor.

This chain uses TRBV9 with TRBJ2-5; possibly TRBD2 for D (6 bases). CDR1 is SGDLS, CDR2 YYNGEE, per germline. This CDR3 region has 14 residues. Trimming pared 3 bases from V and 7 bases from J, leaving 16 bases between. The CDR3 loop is CASSDRTWGGTQYF. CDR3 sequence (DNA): TGTGCCAGCAGCGACAGGACCTGGGGAGGGACCCAGTACTTC.

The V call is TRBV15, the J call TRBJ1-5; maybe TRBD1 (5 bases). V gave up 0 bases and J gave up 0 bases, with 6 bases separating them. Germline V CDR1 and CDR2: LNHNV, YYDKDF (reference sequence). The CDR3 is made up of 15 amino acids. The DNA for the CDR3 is TGTGCCACCAGCAGAGATCAGGGTAGCAATCAGCCCCAGCATTTT. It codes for CATSRDQGSNQPQHF. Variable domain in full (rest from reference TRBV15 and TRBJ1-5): DAMVIQNPRYQVTQFGKPVTLSCSQTLNHNVMYWYQQKSSQAPKLLFHYYDKDFNNEADTPDNFQSRRPNTSFCFLDIRSPGLGDTAMYLCATSRDQGSNQPQHFGDGTRLSIL.

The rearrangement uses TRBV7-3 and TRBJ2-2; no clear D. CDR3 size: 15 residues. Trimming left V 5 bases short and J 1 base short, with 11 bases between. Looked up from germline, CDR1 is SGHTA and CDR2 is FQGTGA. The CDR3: CASSMEGQNTGELFF. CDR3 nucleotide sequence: TGTGCCAGCAGCATGGAAGGGCAGAACACCGGGGAGCTGTTTTTT.

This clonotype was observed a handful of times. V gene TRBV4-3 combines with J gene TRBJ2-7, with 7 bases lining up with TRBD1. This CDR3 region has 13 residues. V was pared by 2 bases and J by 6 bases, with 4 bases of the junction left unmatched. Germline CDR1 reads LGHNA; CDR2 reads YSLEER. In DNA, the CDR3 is TGCGCCAGCAGCCAAAAAGGGGGCCTCGAGCAGTACTTC. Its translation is CASSQKGGLEQYF.

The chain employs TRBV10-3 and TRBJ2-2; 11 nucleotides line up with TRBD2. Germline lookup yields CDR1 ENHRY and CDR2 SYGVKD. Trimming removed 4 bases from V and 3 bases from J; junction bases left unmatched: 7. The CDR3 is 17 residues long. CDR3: CAISAPSGGRDTGELFF. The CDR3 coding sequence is TGTGCCATCAGTGCCCCTAGCGGGGGGCGGGACACCGGGGAGCTGTTTTTT.

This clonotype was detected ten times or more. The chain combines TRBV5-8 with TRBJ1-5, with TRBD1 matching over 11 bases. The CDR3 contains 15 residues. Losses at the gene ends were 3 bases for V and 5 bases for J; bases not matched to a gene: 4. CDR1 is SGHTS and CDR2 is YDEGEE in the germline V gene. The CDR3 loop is CASSSGQGADQPQHF. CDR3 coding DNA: TGTGCCAGCAGCTCAGGACAGGGGGCAGATCAGCCCCAGCATTTT.

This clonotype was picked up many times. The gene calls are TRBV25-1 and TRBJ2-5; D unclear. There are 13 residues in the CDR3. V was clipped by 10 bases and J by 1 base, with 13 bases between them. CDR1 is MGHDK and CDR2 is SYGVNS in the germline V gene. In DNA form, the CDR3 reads TGTGCCACAAAATCCGACCTCCAAGAGACCCAGTACTTC. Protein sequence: CATKSDLQETQYF.

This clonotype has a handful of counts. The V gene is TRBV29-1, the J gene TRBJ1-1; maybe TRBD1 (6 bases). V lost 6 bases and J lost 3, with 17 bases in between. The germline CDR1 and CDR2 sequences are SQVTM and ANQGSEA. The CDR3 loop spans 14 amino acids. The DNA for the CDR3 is TGCAGCGTGGAGGGGTTGAGGGGGGACACTGAAGCTTTCTTT. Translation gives CSVEGLRGDTEAFF.

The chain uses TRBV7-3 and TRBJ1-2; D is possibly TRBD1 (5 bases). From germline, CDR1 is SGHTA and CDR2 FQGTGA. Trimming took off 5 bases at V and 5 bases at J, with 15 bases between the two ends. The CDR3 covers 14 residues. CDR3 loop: CASSPGGIGYGYTF. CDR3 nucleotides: TGTGCCAGCAGCCCCGGGGGGATCGGGTATGGCTACACCTTC.

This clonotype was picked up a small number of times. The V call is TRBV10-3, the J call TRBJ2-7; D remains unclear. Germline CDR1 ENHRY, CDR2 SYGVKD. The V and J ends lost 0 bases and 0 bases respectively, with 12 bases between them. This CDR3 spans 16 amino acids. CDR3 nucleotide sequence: TGTGCCATCAGTGAGTCGGCGAGCGCGTACTCCTACGAGCAGTACTTC. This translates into CAISESASAYSYEQYF.

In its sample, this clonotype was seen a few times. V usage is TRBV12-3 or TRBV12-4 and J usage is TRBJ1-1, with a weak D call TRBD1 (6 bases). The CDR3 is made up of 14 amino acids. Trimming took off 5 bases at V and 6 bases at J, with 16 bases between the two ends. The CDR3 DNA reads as TGTGCCAGCAGTCCAAGGGGGGGGGGCGCTGAAGCTTTCTTT. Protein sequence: CASSPRGGGAEAFF.

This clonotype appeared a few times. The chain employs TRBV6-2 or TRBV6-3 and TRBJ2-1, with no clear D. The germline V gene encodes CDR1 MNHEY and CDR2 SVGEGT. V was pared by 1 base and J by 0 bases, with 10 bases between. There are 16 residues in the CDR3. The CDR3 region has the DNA TGTGCCAGCAGTTACTTGCAGGATAACTCCTACAATGAGCAGTTCTTC. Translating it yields CASSYLQDNSYNEQFF.

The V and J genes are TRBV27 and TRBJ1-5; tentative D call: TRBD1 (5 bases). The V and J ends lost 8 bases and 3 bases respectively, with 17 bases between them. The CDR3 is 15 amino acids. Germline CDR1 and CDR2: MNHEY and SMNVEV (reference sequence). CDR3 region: CASRLGAAHNQPQHF. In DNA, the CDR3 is TGTGCCAGCCGTCTCGGGGCGGCACACAATCAGCCCCAGCATTTT.

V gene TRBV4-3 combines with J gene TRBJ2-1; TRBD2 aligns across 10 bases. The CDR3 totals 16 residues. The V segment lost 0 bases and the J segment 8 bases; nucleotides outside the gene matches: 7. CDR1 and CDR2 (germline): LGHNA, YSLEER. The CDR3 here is CASSQDGLAGVDEQFF. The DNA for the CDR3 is TGCGCCAGCAGCCAAGATGGGCTAGCGGGGGTCGATGAGCAGTTCTTC.

The CDR3 nucleotides are TGTGCCAGCAGCTCGGGGACTAAAACACAAGAGACCCAGTACTTC. This encodes CASSSGTKTQETQYF. V usage is TRBV11-2 and J usage is TRBJ2-5; 7 nucleotides match TRBD2. Germline V gene sequence: CDR1 SGHAT, CDR2 FQNNGV. V gave up 4 bases and J gave up 2 bases; unmatched junction bases: 7. CDR3 length: 15 residues.

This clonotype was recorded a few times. CDR3 DNA sequence: TGTGCCAGCAGCCAGGGGACTAGCGGGTATAGGAAGGGAGAGACCCAGTACTTC. Translated, it gives CASSQGTSGYRKGETQYF. This sequence joins TRBV4-2 and TRBJ2-5; 12 nucleotides match TRBD2. There are 18 residues in the CDR3. The V segment lost 3 bases and the J segment 4 bases; nucleotides outside the gene matches: 12. The germline CDR1 and CDR2 sequences are LGHNA and YNFKEQ.

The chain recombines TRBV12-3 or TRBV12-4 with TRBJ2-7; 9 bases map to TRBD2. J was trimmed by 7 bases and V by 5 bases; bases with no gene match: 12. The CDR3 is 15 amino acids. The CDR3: CASSPLAGAITEQYF. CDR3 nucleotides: TGTGCCAGCAGTCCCTTAGCGGGAGCGATTACGGAGCAGTACTTC.

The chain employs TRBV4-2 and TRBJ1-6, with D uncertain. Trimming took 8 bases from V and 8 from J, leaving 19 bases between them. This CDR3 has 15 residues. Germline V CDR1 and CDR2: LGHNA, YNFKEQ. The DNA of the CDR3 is TGTGCCAGCCAACCCGGCCGGGGTCACGATTCACCCCTCCACTTT. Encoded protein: CASQPGRGHDSPLHF.

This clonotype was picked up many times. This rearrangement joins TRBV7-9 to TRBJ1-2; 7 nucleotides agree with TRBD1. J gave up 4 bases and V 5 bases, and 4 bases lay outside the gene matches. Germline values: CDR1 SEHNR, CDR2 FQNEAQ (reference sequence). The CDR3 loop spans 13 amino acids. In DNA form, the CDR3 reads TGTGCCAGCAGCCCGGGACAGAGCTATGGCTACACCTTC. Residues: CASSPGQSYGYTF.